The rows below give T cell receptor beta chains drawn from one sample of a study of identical twins. Via MiXCR, TCRdb re-called the 5' RACE reads, giving one row per CDR3 protein. The sample holds hundreds of thousands of distinct CDR3 sequences, around 15% seen once. The sample was memory (CD45RO+) T cells sorted from blood. Receptor source: a woman aged 18-35 years in good health. The CDR3 runs from the conserved cysteine through the conserved F or W. Fields, in order: clone size, D gene, J gene, V gene, CDR3 protein, CDR3 DNA. The D gene is left open where the match is weak. The listing skips clone size in some rows; elsewhere it reads once, few, many or a size class.

.	TRBD1	TRBJ1-3	TRBV14	CASNDRVGNTIYF	TGTGCCAGCAACGACAGGGTTGGAAACACCATATATTTT
many	TRBD1	TRBJ2-5	TRBV7-8	CASWPLDRGETQYF	TGTGCCAGTTGGCCCCTCGACAGGGGAGAGACCCAGTACTTC
.	.	TRBJ1-1	TRBV5-1	CASSSLFNTEAFF	TGCGCCAGCAGCAGCCTTTTTAACACTGAAGCTTTCTTT
many	TRBD2	TRBJ2-7	TRBV7-2	CASSLTSGRDYEQYF	TGTGCCAGCAGCTTGACTAGCGGGAGGGACTACGAGCAGTACTTC
many	.	TRBJ2-7	TRBV5-1	CASSLSTGTVSYEQYF	TGCGCCAGCAGCTTGTCCACCGGGACGGTCTCCTACGAGCAGTACTTC
few	.	TRBJ1-1	TRBV20-1	CSTESMNTEAFF	TGCAGTACTGAGTCCATGAACACTGAAGCTTTCTTT
.	TRBD2	TRBJ2-3	TRBV10-3	CAISGGTREDTQYF	TGTGCCATCAGTGGAGGGACTAGAGAAGATACGCAGTATTTT
many	.	TRBJ1-2	TRBV6-2/TRBV6-3	CASSGDTANYGYTF	TGTGCCAGCAGCGGAGACACCGCTAACTATGGCTACACCTTC
.	.	TRBJ2-6	TRBV12-3/TRBV12-4	CASSSGSPSGANVLTF	TGTGCCAGCAGTTCAGGGTCTCCCTCTGGGGCCAACGTCCTGACTTTC
.	.	TRBJ1-5	TRBV18	CASSLQEGTDQPQHF	TGTGCCAGCTCACTCCAGGAAGGGACGGATCAGCCCCAGCATTTT
many	TRBD1	TRBJ1-2	TRBV12-3/TRBV12-4	CASSRQGTEFGGYTF	TGTGCCAGCAGCAGACAGGGGACCGAATTCGGTGGCTACACCTTC
few	TRBD1	TRBJ1-1	TRBV7-2	CASSRRGATEAFF	TGTGCCAGCAGCCGCAGGGGGGCCACTGAAGCTTTCTTT
.	.	TRBJ1-2	TRBV6-1	CASSLWTAANYGYTF	TGTGCCAGCAGTCTGTGGACAGCTGCTAACTATGGCTACACCTTC